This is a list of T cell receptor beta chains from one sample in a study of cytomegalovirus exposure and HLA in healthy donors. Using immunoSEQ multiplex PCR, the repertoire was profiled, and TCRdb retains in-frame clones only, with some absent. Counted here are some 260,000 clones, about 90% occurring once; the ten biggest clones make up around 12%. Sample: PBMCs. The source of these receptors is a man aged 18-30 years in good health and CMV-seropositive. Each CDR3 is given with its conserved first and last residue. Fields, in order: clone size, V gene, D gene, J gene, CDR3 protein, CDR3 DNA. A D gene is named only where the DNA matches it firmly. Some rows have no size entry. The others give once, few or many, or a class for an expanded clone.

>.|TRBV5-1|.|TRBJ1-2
CASSSPPNYGYTF
TGCGCCAGCAGCTCGCCCCCTAACTATGGCTACACCTTC
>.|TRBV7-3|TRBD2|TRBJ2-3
CASSALPSGADTDTQYF
TGTGCCAGCAGCGCCTTACCTAGCGGGGCAGACACAGATACGCAGTATTTT
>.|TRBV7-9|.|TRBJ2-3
CASSFAGSIGADTQYF
TGTGCCAGCAGCTTCGCTGGGTCGATCGGCGCAGATACGCAGTATTTT
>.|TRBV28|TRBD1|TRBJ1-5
CASSLGQGPNQPQHF
TGTGCCAGCAGTTTAGGACAGGGACCCAATCAGCCCCAGCATTTT
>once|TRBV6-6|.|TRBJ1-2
CASSYSRGRGYGYTF
TGTGCCAGCAGTTACTCGAGGGGCAGGGGCTATGGCTACACCTTC
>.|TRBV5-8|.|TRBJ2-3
CASSLVGTPDTQYF
TGTGCCAGCAGCTTGGTAGGGACGCCAGATACGCAGTATTTT
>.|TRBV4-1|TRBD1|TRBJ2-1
CASSQGQGEYNEQFF
TGCGCCAGCAGTCAGGGACAGGGCGAATACAATGAGCAGTTCTTC
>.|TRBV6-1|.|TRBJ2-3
CASSWGPYDTQYF
TGTGCCAGCAGTTGGGGCCCCTATGATACGCAGTATTTT
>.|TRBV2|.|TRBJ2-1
CASRGAERSYNEQFF
TGTGCCAGCAGGGGAGCTGAGCGGTCCTACAATGAGCAGTTCTTC
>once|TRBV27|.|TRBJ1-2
CASTLTGPIGRFYGYTF
TGTGCCAGCACCCTGACAGGACCCATAGGGCGTTTCTATGGCTACACCTTC
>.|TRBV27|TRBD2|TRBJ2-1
CASSPWVAGEYNEQFF
TGTGCCAGCAGTCCATGGGTAGCGGGAGAATACAATGAGCAGTTCTTC
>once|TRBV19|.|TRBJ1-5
CASSIPGQPQHF
TGTGCCAGTAGTATTCCGGGGCAGCCCCAGCATTTT
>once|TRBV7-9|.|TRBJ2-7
CASSLQQGFNNEQYF
TGTGCCAGCAGCTTACAACAGGGATTCAACAACGAGCAGTACTTC
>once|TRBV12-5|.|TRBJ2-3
CASGLALSGSTDTQYF
TGTGCTAGTGGTTTGGCCCTAAGCGGCAGCACAGATACGCAGTATTTT
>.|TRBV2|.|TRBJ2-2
CASTLQGTGELFF
TGTGCCAGCACTCTCCAGGGGACCGGGGAGCTGTTTTTT
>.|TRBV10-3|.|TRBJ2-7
CAISEGLTARSYEQYF
TGTGCCATCAGTGAGGGGTTAACAGCTCGCTCCTACGAGCAGTACTTC
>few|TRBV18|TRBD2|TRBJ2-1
CASSLAGGRSYNEQFF
TGTGCCAGCTCGCTAGCGGGAGGCCGCTCCTACAATGAGCAGTTCTTC
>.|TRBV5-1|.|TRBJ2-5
CASSNFQETQYF
TGCGCCAGCAGCAACTTCCAAGAGACCCAGTACTTC
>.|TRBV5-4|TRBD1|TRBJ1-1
CASSLEQGANTEAFF
TGTGCCAGCAGCTTGGAACAGGGGGCAAACACTGAAGCTTTCTTT
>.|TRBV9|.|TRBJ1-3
CASSVGSSSGNTIYF
TGTGCCAGCAGCGTGGGCAGTAGCTCTGGAAACACCATATATTTT
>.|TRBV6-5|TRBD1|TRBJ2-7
CASSPDRGYEQYF
TGTGCCAGCAGTCCGGACAGGGGCTACGAGCAGTACTTC
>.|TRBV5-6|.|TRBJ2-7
CARYFDGRTYEQYF
TGTGCCCGCTACTTTGACGGTAGGACCTACGAGCAGTACTTC
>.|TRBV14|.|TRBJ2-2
CASSHPGQVNTGELFF
TGTGCCAGCAGCCACCCCGGGCAGGTGAACACCGGGGAGCTGTTTTTT
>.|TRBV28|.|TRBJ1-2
CASSLGATGNYGYTF
TGTGCCAGCAGTTTAGGTGCGACAGGAAACTATGGCTACACCTTC
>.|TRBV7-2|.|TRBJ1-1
CASSFQGGNTEAFF
TGTGCCAGCAGCTTCCAGGGCGGCAACACTGAAGCTTTCTTT
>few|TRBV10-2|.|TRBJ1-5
CASSRGNGLWHF
TGCGCCAGCAGTAGAGGGAACGGTCTTTGGCATTTT
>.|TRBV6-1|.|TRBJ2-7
CASSESGWTLYEQYF
TGTGCCAGCAGTGAAAGCGGGTGGACCCTCTACGAGCAGTACTTC
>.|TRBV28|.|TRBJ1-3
CASNWGSSGNTIYF
TGTGCCAGCAATTGGGGGAGCTCTGGAAACACCATATATTTT
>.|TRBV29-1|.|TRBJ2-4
CSVETGEADIQYF
TGCAGCGTTGAAACGGGTGAGGCGGACATTCAGTACTTC
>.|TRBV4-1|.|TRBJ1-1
CASSQQGPGTEAFF
TGCGCCAGCAGCCAACAGGGGCCGGGAACTGAAGCTTTCTTT
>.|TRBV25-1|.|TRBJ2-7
CASRVTRLYEQYF
TGTGCCAGCAGGGTGACAAGACTCTACGAGCAGTACTTC
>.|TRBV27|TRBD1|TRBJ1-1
CASSLQGATEAFF
TGTGCCAGCAGTCTCCAGGGGGCCACTGAAGCTTTCTTT
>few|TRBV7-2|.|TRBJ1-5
CASSLAPGRDQPQHF
TGTGCCAGCAGCTTAGCGCCAGGGAGGGATCAGCCCCAGCATTTT
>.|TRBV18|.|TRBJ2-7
CASSQGQGYEQYF
TGTGCCAGCTCCCAAGGGCAGGGGTACGAGCAGTACTTC
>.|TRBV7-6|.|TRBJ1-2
CASSLEFGVEGYTF
TGTGCCAGCAGCTTAGAATTCGGGGTTGAAGGCTACACCTTC
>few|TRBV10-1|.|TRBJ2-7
CASSAPRTGPF
TGCGCCAGCAGTGCTCCCCGGACGGGACCCTTC
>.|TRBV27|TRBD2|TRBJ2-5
CASSPQPGTSGVETQYF
TGTGCCAGCAGTCCGCAACCCGGGACTAGCGGGGTGGAGACCCAGTACTTC
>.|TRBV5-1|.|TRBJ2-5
CASSLTGTDQETQYF
TGCGCCAGCAGCTTGACTGGGACTGACCAAGAGACCCAGTACTTC